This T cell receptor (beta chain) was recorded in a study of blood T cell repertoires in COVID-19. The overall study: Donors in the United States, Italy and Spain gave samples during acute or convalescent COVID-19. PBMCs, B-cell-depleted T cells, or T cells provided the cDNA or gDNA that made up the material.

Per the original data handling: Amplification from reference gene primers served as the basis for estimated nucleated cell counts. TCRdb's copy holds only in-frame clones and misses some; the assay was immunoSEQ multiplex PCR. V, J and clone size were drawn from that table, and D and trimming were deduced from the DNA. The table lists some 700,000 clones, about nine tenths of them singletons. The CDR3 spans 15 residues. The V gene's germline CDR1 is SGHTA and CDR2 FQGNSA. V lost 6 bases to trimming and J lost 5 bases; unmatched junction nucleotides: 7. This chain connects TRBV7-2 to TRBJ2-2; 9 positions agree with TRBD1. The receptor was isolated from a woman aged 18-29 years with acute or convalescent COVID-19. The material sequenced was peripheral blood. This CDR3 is CASSTGQGKTGELFF. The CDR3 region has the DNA TGTGCCAGCAGTACCGGACAGGGGAAGACCGGGGAGCTGTTTTTT.